This passage covers 5 T cell receptor beta chains from one sample sequenced in a study of CD8 T cells in ankylosing spondylitis. TCRdb ran MiXCR on the 5' RACE reads and lists one entry per CDR3 protein. The table includes approximately 350,000 distinct CDR3 sequences, 20% to 25% detected once. Material: blood, either unsorted or a sorted T cell fraction (not recorded which). These receptor sequences come from a male donor with ankylosing spondylitis or in good health (not recorded which).

The genes are TRBV27 and TRBJ2-5, with D perhaps TRBD2 (6 bases). Trimming pared 5 bases from V and 5 bases from J, leaving 15 bases between. CDR3 size: 14 residues. Germline loops: CDR1 MNHEY, CDR2 SMNVEV (reference sequence). CDR3 amino acids: CASSMTSYSETQYF. The CDR3 DNA sequence: TGTGCCAGCAGTATGACTAGTTATTCGGAGACCCAGTACTTC.

This clonotype was found a few times. The genes are TRBV6-1 and TRBJ2-5; no firm D call. The CDR3 contains 14 residues. Trimming left V 7 bases short and J 5 bases short, with 17 bases between. Germline V gives CDR1 MNHNS, CDR2 SASEGT. The CDR3 DNA reads TGTGCCAGCATCTTTGGCGGTAGGGTCGAGACCCAGTACTTC. Protein sequence: CASIFGGRVETQYF.

Ten or more counts support this clonotype. The chain employs TRBV12-3 or TRBV12-4 and TRBJ2-1; 9 nucleotides agree with TRBD2. The CDR3 covers 15 residues. The ends lost 5 bases at V and 0 bases at J; junction bases unmatched: 2. DNA for the CDR3: TGTGCCAGCAGTGCTAGCGGGGTCTCCTACAATGAGCAGTTCTTC. Translating it yields CASSASGVSYNEQFF.

The chain recombines TRBV5-1 with TRBJ2-7; TRBD2 is a possible D gene (6 bases). Between the trimmed V and J ends, which lost 0 bases and 2 bases, there was a span of 9 bases. CDR3 length: 14 residues. CDR1 is SGHRS and CDR2 is YFSETQ in the germline V gene. Here the CDR3 reads CASSLGWTTYEQYF. The CDR3 coding sequence is TGCGCCAGCAGCTTGGGCTGGACTACCTACGAGCAGTACTTC.

V usage is TRBV5-6 and J usage is TRBJ1-2, with TRBD1 as a possible D gene (5 bases). In germline, CDR1 is SGHDT, CDR2 YYEEEE. V shed 0 bases and J shed 3 bases, with 12 bases lying between them. The CDR3 has 15 amino acids. CDR3 coding DNA: TGTGCCAGCAGCTTGGGGGCAGGGAACTACTATGGCTACACCTTC. Translated, it gives CASSLGAGNYYGYTF.